This TCR beta chain was obtained from a study of radiation and T cells in renal cell carcinoma. Germline CDR1 and CDR2: MDHEN and SYDVKM. With 3 bases removed from V and 2 bases from J, the gap between germline ends came to 9 bases. The CDR3 has 14 residues. Described time point: baseline pretreatment blood. Treatment: 15 Gy SBRT to primary tumor, nephrectomy 4 weeks later. After SBRT, blood was collected at 2 and 4 weeks, plus baseline. This table comes from immunoSEQ multiplex PCR, and its TCRdb copy is limited to in-frame clones, with some not included. The data show some 50,000 clones, with around 83% seen just once and 30% to 35% held by the top ten.

The receptor was isolated from an older woman with renal cell carcinoma. The source was blood, collected from a patient whose treatment included radiotherapy and nephrectomy. The V call is TRBV28, the J call TRBJ2-3; D gene uncertain. CDR3: CASSFIVNTDTQYF. Here the CDR3 DNA reads TGTGCCAGCAGTTTTATCGTCAACACAGATACGCAGTATTTT.